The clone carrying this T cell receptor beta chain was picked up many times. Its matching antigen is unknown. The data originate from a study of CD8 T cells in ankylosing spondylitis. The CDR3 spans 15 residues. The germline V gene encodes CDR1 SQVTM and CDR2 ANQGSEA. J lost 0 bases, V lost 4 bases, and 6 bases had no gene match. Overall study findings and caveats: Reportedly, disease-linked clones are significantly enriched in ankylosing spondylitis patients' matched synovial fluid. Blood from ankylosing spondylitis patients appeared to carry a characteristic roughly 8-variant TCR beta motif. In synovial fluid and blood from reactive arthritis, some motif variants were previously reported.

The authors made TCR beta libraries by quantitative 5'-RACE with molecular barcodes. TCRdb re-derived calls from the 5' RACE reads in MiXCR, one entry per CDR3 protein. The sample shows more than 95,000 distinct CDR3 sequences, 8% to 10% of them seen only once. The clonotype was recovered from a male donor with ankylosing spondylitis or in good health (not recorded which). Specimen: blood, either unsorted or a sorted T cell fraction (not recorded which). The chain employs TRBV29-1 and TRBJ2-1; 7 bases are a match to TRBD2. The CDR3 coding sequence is TGCAGCGTTGTTTCCCGGGAGGCCTCCTACAATGAGCAGTTCTTC. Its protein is CSVVSREASYNEQFF.